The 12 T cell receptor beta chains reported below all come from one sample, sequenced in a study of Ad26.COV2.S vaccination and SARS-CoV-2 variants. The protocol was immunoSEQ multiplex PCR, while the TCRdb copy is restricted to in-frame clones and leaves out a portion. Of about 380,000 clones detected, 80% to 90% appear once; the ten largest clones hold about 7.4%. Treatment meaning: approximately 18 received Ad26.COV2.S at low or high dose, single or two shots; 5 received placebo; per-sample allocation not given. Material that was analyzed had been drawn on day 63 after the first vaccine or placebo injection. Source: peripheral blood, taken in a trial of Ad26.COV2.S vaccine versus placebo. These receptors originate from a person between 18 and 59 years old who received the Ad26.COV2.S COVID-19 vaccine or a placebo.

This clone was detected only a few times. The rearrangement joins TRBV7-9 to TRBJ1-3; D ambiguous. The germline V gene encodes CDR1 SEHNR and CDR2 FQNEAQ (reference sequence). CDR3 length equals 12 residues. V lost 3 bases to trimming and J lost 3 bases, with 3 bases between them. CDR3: CASSLYGNTIYF. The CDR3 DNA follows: TGTGCCAGCAGCTTGTATGGAAACACCATATATTTT.

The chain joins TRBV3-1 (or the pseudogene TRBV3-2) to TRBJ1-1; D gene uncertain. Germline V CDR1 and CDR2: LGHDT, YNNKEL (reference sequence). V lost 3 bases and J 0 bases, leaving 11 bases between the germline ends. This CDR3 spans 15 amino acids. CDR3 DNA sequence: TGTGCCAGCAGCCAGGGGATCTTAGTGAACACTGAAGCTTTCTTT. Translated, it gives CASSQGILVNTEAFF.

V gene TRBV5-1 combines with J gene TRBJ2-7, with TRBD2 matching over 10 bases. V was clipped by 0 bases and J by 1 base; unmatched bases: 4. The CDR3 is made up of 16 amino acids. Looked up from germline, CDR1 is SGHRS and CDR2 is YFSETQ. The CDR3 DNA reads TGCGCCAGCAGCTTGGAAAGAGCGGGGGGGTCCTACGAGCAGTACTTC. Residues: CASSLERAGGSYEQYF.

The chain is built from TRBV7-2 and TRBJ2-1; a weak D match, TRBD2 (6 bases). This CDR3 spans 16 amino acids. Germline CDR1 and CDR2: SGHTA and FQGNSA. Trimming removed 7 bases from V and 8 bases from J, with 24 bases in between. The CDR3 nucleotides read TGTGCCAGCACCCCTTCTATTGGCGGGACTGTCGATGAGCAGTTCTTC. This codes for CASTPSIGGTVDEQFF. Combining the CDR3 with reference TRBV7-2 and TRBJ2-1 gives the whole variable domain GAGVSQSPSNKVTEKGKDVELRCDPISGHTALYWYRQSLGQGLEFLIYFQGNSAPDKSGLPSDRFSAERTGGSVSTLTIQRTQQEDSAVYLCASTPSIGGTVDEQFFGPGTRLTVL.

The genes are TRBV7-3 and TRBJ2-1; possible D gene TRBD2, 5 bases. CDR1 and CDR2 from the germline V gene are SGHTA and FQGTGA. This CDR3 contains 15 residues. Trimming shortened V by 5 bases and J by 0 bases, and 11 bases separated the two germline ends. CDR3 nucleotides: TGTGCCAGCAGCCTCAGCGGCCTCTCCTACAATGAGCAGTTCTTC. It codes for CASSLSGLSYNEQFF. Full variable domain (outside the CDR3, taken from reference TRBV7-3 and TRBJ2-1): GAGVSQTPSNKVTEKGKYVELRCDPISGHTALYWYRQSLGQGPEFLIYFQGTGAADDSGLPNDRFFAVRPEGSVSTLKIQRTERGDSAVYLCASSLSGLSYNEQFFGPGTRLTVL.

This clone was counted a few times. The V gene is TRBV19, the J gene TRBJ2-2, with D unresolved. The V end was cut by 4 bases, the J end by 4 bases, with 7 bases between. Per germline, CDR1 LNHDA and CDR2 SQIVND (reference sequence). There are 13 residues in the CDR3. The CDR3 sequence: CASSSLGTGELFF. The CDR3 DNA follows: TGTGCCAGTAGTAGTTTGGGCACCGGGGAGCTGTTTTTT.

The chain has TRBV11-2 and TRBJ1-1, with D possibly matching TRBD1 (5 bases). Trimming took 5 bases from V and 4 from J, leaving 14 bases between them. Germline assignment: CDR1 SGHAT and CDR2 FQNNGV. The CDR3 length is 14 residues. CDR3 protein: CASSRGEGITEAFF. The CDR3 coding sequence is TGTGCCAGCAGCCGGGGGGAGGGGATCACTGAAGCTTTCTTT. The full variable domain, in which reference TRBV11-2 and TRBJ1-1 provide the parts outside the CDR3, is EAGVAQSPRYKIIEKRQSVAFWCNPISGHATLYWYQQILGQGPKLLIQFQNNGVVDDSQLPKDRFSAERLKGVDSTLKIQPAKLEDSAVYLCASSRGEGITEAFFGQGTRLTVV.

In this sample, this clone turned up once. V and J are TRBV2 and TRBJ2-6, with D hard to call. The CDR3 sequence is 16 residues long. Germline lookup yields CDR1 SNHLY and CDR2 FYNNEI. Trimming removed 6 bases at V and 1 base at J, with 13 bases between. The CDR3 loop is CASSAERQSGANVLTF. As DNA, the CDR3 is TGTGCCAGCAGCGCCGAAAGGCAGTCTGGGGCCAACGTCCTGACTTTC.

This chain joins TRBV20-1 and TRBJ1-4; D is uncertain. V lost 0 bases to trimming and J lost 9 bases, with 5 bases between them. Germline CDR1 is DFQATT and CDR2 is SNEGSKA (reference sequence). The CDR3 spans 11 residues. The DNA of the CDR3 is TGCAGTGCTAGAGATGTCAAAAAACTGTTTTTT. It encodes CSARDVKKLFF.

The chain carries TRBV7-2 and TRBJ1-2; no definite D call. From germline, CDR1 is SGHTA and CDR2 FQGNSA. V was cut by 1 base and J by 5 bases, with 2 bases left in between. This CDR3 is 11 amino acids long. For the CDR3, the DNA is TGTGCCAGCAGCTTAGTTTATGGCTACACCTTC. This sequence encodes CASSLVYGYTF.

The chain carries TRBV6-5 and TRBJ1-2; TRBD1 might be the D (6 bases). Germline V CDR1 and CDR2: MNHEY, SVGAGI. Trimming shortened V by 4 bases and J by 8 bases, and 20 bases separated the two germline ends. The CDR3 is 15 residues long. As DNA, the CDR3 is TGTGCCAGCAGTTTCACAAACAGGGCTCGGCGCGGCTACACCTTC. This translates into CASSFTNRARRGYTF.

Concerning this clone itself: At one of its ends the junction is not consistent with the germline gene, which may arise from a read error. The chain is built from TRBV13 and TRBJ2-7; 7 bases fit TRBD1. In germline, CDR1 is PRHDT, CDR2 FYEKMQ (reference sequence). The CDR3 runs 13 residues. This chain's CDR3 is CASSLFHGTEESF. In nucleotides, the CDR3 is TGTGCCAGCAGCCTCTTCCACGGGACAGAAGAGTCCTTC.